Given below is one T cell receptor beta chain in context. CDR1 is SGHAT, CDR2 FQNNGV, per germline. The CDR3 loop spans 15 amino acids. V was clipped by 0 bases and J by 1 base, with 9 bases between them. TCRdb keeps only in-frame clones here, not all; method: immunoSEQ multiplex PCR. Of around 230,000 clones in the sample, 86% were seen once. The data were taken from a study of blood T cell repertoires in COVID-19. The sequence derives from a man in his thirties or forties who had recovered from COVID-19. Sequencing was done on a sample of peripheral blood. The chain links TRBV11-2 to TRBJ1-2; the D gene is possibly TRBD1 (5 bases). The DNA of the CDR3 is TGTGCCAGCAGCTTAGAAGGGGCTTTTAACTATGGCTACACCTTC. It codes for CASSLEGAFNYGYTF.